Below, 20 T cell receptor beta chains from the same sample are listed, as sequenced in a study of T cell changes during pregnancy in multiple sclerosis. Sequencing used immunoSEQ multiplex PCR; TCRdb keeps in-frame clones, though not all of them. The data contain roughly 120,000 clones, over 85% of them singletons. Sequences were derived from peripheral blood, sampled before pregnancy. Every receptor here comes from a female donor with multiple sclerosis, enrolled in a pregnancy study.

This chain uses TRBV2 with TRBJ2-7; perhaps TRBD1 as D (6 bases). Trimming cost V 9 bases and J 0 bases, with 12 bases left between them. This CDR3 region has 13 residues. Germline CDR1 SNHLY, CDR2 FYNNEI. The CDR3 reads CASSTGGSYEQYF. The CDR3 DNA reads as TGTGCCAGTTCGACAGGCGGCTCCTACGAGCAGTACTTC.

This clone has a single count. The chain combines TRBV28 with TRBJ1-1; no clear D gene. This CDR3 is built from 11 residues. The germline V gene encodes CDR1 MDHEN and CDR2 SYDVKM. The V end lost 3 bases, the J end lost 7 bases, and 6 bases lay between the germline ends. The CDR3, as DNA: TGTGCCAGCAGTTTTCGGTTTGAAGCTTTCTTT. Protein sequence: CASSFRFEAFF. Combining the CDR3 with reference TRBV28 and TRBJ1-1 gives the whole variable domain DVKVTQSSRYLVKRTGEKVFLECVQDMDHENMFWYRQDPGLGLRLIYFSYDVKMKEKGDIPEGYSVSREKKERFSLILESASTNQTSMYLCASSFRFEAFFGQGTRLTVV.

CDR3 DNA sequence: TGCGCCAGCAGCACCTGGACGGGGAACTACGAGCAGTACTTC. It codes for CASSTWTGNYEQYF. The chain carries TRBV5-1 and TRBJ2-7, with TRBD2 as a possible D gene (5 bases). The CDR3 has 14 residues. Trimming took off 4 bases at V and 3 bases at J, with 14 bases between the two ends. The germline CDR1 and CDR2 sequences are SGHRS and YFSETQ.

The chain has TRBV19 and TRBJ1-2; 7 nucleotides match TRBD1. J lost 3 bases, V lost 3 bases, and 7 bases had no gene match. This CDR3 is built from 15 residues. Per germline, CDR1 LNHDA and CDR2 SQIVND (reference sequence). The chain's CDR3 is CASSMVGGGDYGYTF. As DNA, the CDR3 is TGTGCCAGTAGTATGGTAGGAGGGGGCGACTATGGCTACACCTTC. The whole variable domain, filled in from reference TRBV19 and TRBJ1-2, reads DGGITQSPKYLFRKEGQNVTLSCEQNLNHDAMYWYRQDPGQGLRLIYYSQIVNDFQKGDIAEGYSVSREKKESFPLTVTSAQKNPTAFYLCASSMVGGGDYGYTFGSGTRLTVV.

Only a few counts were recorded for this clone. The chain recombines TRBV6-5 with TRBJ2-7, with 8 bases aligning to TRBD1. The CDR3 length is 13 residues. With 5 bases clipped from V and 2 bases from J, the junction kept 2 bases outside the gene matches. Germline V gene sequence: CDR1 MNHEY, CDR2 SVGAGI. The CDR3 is CASSRDRTYEQYF. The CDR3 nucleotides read TGTGCCAGCAGTAGGGACAGGACCTACGAGCAGTACTTC.

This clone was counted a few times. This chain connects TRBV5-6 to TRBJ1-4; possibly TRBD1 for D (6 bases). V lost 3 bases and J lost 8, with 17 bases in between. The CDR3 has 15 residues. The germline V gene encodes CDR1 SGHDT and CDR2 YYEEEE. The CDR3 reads CASSSPGAGDEKLFF. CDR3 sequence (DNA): TGTGCCAGCAGCTCCCCAGGGGCGGGAGACGAAAAACTGTTTTTT. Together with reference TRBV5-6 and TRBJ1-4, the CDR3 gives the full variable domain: DAGVTQSPTHLIKTRGQQVTLRCSPKSGHDTVSWYQQALGQGPQFIFQYYEEEERQRGNFPDRFSGHQFPNYSSELNVNALLLGDSALYLCASSSPGAGDEKLFFGSGTQLSVL.

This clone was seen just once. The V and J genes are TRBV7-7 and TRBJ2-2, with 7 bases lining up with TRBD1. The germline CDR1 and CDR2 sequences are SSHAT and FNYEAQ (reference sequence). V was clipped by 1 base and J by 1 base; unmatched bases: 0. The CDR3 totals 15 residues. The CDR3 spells CASSLGTGNTGELFF. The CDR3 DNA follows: TGTGCCAGCAGCTTAGGGACAGGGAACACCGGGGAGCTGTTTTTT.

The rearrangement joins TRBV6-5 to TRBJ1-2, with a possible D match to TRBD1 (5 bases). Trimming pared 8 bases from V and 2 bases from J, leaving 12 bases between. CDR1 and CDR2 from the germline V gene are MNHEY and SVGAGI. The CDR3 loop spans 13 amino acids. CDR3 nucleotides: TGTGCCAGCCGCGAAGGGGTAAACTATGGCTACACCTTC. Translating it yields CASREGVNYGYTF.

The CDR3 DNA reads TGTGCCAGCAGCTTTGGGGCAGAAGCTTTCTTT. Amino acid sequence: CASSFGAEAFF. The chain carries TRBV7-6 and TRBJ1-1; possibly TRBD1 for D (5 bases). The CDR3 contains 11 residues. Between the trimmed V and J ends, which lost 3 bases and 8 bases, there was a span of 7 bases. Per germline, CDR1 SGHVS and CDR2 FNYEAQ.

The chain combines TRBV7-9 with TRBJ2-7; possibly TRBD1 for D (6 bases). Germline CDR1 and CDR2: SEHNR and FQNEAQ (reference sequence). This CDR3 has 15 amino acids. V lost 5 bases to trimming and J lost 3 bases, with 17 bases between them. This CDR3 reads CASSLPGARDYEQYF. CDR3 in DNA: TGTGCCAGCAGCCTTCCAGGGGCCAGGGACTACGAGCAGTACTTC.

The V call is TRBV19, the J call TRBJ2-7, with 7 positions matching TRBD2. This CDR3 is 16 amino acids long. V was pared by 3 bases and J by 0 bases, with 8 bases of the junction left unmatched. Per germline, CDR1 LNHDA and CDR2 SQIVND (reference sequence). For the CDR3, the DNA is TGTGCCAGTAGTATGGGGCAGCGGGGATTCTCCTACGAGCAGTACTTC. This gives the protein CASSMGQRGFSYEQYF.

The CDR3 DNA is TGTGCCAGCAGCCCGGGACAGAATTCACCCCTCCACTTT. Encoded protein: CASSPGQNSPLHF. This chain connects TRBV11-3 to TRBJ1-6; 7 nucleotides match TRBD1. The germline CDR1 and CDR2 sequences are SGHNT and YENEEA. With V trimmed by 5 bases and J by 7 bases, 2 bases remained unmatched. CDR3 length equals 13 residues.

The CDR3 loop is CASRPELSGGEQFF. DNA for the CDR3: TGTGCCAGCAGACCAGAACTTTCAGGGGGTGAGCAGTTCTTC. The chain links TRBV6-5 to TRBJ2-1; TRBD1 aligns across 7 bases. From germline, CDR1 is MNHEY and CDR2 SVGAGI. With 6 bases clipped from V and 9 bases from J, the junction kept 11 bases outside the gene matches. This CDR3 region has 14 residues.

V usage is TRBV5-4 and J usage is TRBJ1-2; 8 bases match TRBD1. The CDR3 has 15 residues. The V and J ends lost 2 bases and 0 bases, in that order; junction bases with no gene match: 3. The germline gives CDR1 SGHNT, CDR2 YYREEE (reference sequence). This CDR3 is CASSLGQGSNYGYTF. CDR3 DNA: TGTGCCAGCAGCTTAGGACAGGGTTCTAACTATGGCTACACCTTC.

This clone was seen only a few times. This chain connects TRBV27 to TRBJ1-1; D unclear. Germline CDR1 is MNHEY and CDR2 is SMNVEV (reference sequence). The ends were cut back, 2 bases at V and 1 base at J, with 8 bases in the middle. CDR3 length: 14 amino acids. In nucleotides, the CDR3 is TGTGCCAGCAGTTTACGTGCGGGGAACACTGAAGCTTTCTTT. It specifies CASSLRAGNTEAFF.

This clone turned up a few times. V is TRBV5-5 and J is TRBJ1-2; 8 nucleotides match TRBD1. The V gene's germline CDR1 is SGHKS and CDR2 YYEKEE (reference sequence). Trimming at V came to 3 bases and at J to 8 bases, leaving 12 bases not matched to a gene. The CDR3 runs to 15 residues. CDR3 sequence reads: CASSSRDRTGEGYTF. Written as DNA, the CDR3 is TGTGCCAGCAGCTCTCGGGACAGGACGGGGGAAGGCTACACCTTC.

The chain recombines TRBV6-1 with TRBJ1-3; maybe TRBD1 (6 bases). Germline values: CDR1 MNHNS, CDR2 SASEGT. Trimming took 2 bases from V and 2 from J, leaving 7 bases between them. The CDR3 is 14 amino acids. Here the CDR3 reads CASSETGPGNTIYF. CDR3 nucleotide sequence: TGTGCCAGCAGTGAAACAGGGCCTGGAAACACCATATATTTT.

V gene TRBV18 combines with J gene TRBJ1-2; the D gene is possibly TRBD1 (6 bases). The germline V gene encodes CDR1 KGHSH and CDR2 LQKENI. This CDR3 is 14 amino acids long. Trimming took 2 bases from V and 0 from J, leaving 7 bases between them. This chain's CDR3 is CASSPGQSNYGYTF. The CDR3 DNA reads TGTGCCAGCTCACCAGGACAGTCTAACTATGGCTACACCTTC.

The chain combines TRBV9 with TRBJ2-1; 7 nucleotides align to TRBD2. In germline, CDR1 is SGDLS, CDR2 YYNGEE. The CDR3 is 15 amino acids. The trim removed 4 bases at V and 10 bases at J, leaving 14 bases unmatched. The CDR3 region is CASSPGASGVFEQFF. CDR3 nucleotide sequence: TGTGCCAGCAGCCCCGGGGCTAGCGGAGTCTTCGAGCAGTTCTTC.

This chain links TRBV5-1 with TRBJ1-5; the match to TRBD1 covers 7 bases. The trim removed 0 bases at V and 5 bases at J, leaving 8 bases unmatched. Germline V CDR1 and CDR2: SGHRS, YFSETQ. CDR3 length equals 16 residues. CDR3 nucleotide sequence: TGCGCCAGCAGCTTGGGCGACAGGGTAGAGGATCAGCCCCAGCATTTT. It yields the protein CASSLGDRVEDQPQHF.